The clone carrying this TCR beta chain was found many times. The antigen is unknown. Germline V gives CDR1 MNHEY, CDR2 SVGAGI. This CDR3 has 17 residues. V was pared by 6 bases and J by 0 bases, with 10 bases of the junction left unmatched. It was with a sample-barcoded 5' primer and a J-beta primer mix that a second PCR of about 7 to 12 cycles was run. TCRdb used MiXCR to reprocess the 5' RACE reads, holding one entry per CDR3 protein. The sample contains 540,000 or so distinct CDR3 sequences, roughly 48% of which appear only once. This specimen belongs to a study of blood T cells in healthy people across ages. Whole-study findings and limits: The fall in TCR beta diversity per million T cells was roughly linear with age.

The sequence derives from a man older than 75 in good health. The rearrangement links TRBV6-5 to TRBJ2-1; TRBD1 matches at 8 bases. Material: blood. CDR3 amino acids: CASSLDRGRSSYNEQFF. As DNA, the CDR3 is TGTGCCAGCAGCCTCGACAGGGGTCGGAGCTCCTACAATGAGCAGTTCTTC.